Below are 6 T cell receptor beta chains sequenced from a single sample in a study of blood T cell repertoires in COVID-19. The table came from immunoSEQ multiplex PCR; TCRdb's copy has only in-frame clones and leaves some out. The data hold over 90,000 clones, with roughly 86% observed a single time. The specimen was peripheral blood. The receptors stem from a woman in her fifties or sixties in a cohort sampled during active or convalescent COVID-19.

The CDR3 spells CAWSLGQGLSSPLHF. The DNA for the CDR3 is TGTGCCTGGAGTCTGGGACAGGGGTTGAGTTCACCCCTCCACTTT. This chain uses TRBV30 with TRBJ1-6; 10 bases are a match to TRBD1. CDR3 length equals 15 residues. Germline-derived CDR1 and CDR2 are GTSNPN and SVGIG (reference sequence). After removal of 2 bases from V and 9 bases from J, the junction contained 7 bases not matched to a gene.

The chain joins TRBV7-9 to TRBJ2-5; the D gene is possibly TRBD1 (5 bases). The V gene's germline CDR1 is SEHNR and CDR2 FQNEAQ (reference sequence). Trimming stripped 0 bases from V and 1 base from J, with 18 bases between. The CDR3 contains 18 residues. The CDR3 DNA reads TGTGCCAGCAGCTTAGCCCCCCGATTCAGGGATCCCCAAGAGACCCAGTACTTC. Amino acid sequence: CASSLAPRFRDPQETQYF.

CDR3 amino acids: CASSLTSSGSTDTQYF. The CDR3 bases are TGTGCCAGCAGCTTAACATCTAGCGGGAGCACAGATACGCAGTATTTT. V is TRBV7-3 and J is TRBJ2-3; the match to TRBD2 covers 8 bases. CDR3 length equals 16 residues. Trimming removed 0 bases from V and 0 bases from J; junction bases left unmatched: 2. CDR1 SGHTA and CDR2 FQGTGA come from the germline V gene.

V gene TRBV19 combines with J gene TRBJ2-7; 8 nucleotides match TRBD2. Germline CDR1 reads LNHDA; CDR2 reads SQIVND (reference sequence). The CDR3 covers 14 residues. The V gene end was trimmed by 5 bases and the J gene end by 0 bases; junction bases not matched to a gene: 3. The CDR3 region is CASSPSGSSYEQYF. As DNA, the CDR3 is TGTGCCAGTAGTCCCAGCGGGAGCTCCTACGAGCAGTACTTC. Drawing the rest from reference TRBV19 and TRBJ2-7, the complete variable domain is DGGITQSPKYLFRKEGQNVTLSCEQNLNHDAMYWYRQDPGQGLRLIYYSQIVNDFQKGDIAEGYSVSREKKESFPLTVTSAQKNPTAFYLCASSPSGSSYEQYFGPGTRLTVT.

The chain's CDR3 is CASSEGRFAQYF. The CDR3 nucleotides are TGTGCCAGCAGTGAAGGGCGCTTTGCCCAGTACTTC. The chain is built from TRBV25-1 and TRBJ2-5, with D unclear. This CDR3 has 12 amino acids. The V gene lost 2 bases and the J gene lost 9 bases, with 10 bases spanning the gap. The germline V gene has CDR1 MGHDK and CDR2 SYGVNS.

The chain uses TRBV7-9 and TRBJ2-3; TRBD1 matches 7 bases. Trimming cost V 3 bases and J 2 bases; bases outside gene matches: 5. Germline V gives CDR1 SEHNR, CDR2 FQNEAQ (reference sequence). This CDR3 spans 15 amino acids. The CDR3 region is CASSFRQGDTDTQYF. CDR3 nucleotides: TGTGCCAGCAGCTTTCGACAGGGCGACACAGATACGCAGTATTTT.